The present T cell receptor beta chain was sequenced within a study of PD-1 blockade in classical Hodgkin lymphoma. TCRdb's table, derived via immunoSEQ multiplex PCR, lists solely in-frame clones and lacks some. Here the sample spans about 44,000 clones, 66% being singletons. Overall study findings and caveats: CD4+ TCR diversity, unlike CD8+, rose significantly by C4D1. Relative to healthy donors, newly diagnosed patients reportedly had lower baseline TCR diversity, which was reported as lower still in relapsed/refractory patients.

Trimming took 0 bases from V and 7 from J, leaving 2 bases between them. This CDR3 has 11 residues. Germline V gives CDR1 MGHRA, CDR2 YSYEKL. Time point described: cycle 4 day 1 (C4D1), after around six weeks of nivolumab. Every single patient, without exception, relapsed after autologous stem cell transplantation, and brentuximab vedotin exposure varied. Note on this clone: Its antigen is as yet unknown.

V usage is TRBV4-1 and J usage is TRBJ2-3; no clear D gene. The source is a human donor with classical Hodgkin lymphoma. The sequences come from peripheral blood mononuclear cells (PBMCs), collected before the fourth cycle of nivolumab. DNA for the CDR3: TGCGCCAGCAGCCAAGAGAATACGCAGTATTTT. Translation: CASSQENTQYF.